This paragraph reports one T cell receptor (beta chain). This record comes from a study of blood T cell repertoires in COVID-19. Clones were read by immunoSEQ multiplex PCR, and TCRdb kept only the in-frame ones, dropping some. The sample contains around 210,000 clones, around four fifths of which appear only once. The CDR3 consists of 16 residues. The V and J ends lost 0 bases and 3 bases respectively, with 13 bases between them. CDR1 is SGHTA, CDR2 FQGNSA, per germline. The source is a man aged 60-69 years with COVID-19, enrolled during active disease. Sequencing input: peripheral blood. The chain uses TRBV7-2 and TRBJ2-3; D possibly corresponds to TRBD2 (6 bases). CDR3 residues: CASSLAAGGETDTQYF. In DNA, the CDR3 is TGTGCCAGCAGCTTAGCAGCCGGGGGAGAAACAGATACGCAGTATTTT.